The present entry profiles one TCR beta chain with its context. It has no known antigen specificity. The input lacks base qualities; no much larger clone sits a single base away. The data stem from a study of CD8 T cells in Susac syndrome (dated by TCRdb to about 2019). About the full investigation: Among the Susac syndrome patients who were sequenced, clinically active disease was present in 5 or 6 and clinical remission was observed in fewer than 10. Repertoire sequencing was used to test whether CD8+ T cell activation and differentiation in Susac syndrome was antigen driven. At blood withdrawal, Susac syndrome patients were therapy-naive, treated with corticosteroids (with IVIg additionally given to some), or treated with IVIg alone. The paper's findings and limits, for the study overall: In the CD4+ T cell repertoire of Susac syndrome patients, clonal expansion was not detected. The TCR sequencing and HLA analysis was acknowledged to have included a relatively small number of individuals.

Peripheral blood CD8+ and CD4+ T cells from healthy donors, Susac syndrome patients and multiple sclerosis patients were profiled by high-throughput TCR beta sequencing. Susac syndrome patients met recently defined diagnostic criteria for definite or probable disease. CD8+ TEMRA cells were enriched by FACS, while bulk CD8+ and CD4+ T cells were purified by magnetic negative isolation. Blood was drawn into EDTA tubes, processed within 24 hours, and PBMCs were isolated by density gradient centrifugation. PBMCs destined for TCR sequencing were cryopreserved in liquid nitrogen and later thawed in a 37 °C water bath. The sorted or isolated CD4+, CD8+ and CD8+ TEMRA cells reached a purity of at least 90%. RNA was extracted using the RNeasy kit, and roughly 0.5 to 1 microgram was reverse transcribed with random hexamers. The immunoSEQ multiplex PCR assay, covering 54 Vbeta and 13 Jbeta segments, was used to amplify TCR beta CDR3 regions. PCR amplification bias was corrected by using a synthetic template baseline for primer optimization and computational correction. Processing in the source paper ran as follows. Reads were assigned to V, D and J genes according to IMGT and analyzed in immunoSEQ Analyzer, with only productive sequences retained. Clonality was computed as one minus Shannon entropy normalized by log2 of the number of productive unique sequences. Public and private clones were assessed among the 100 most prevalent clones of each patient and control. Susac-specific clones were defined as absent from healthy and MS cohorts, some 1,000 published viral clones and other ImmuneACCESS disease sequences. The public reads were run again by TCRdb, first through fastp at Q25 and then through MiXCR, and only productive beta chains were kept. Each CDR3 protein appears once, grouped with its most common genes and DNA. These V and J calls originate from TCRdb's pipeline instead of the authors' own analysis. This sample has 100,000 to 150,000 distinct CDR3 sequences in its table, and under 96% of those were observed once. In total, the top ten clones hold more than 0.12% of the sample.

CDR1 and CDR2 were assigned from the germline V gene as SGHRS and YFSETQ. The CDR3, from cysteine to phenylalanine, totals 15 residues. The retained sequence is limited to the CDR3, 45 bases, with the frame set at the first base. V and J are trimmed by 2 bases and 8 bases, and the gene matches miss 8 bases of the junction. The sequence came from a human donor with Susac syndrome. The chain is made from TRBV5-1 and TRBJ2-1, with 9 junctional bases fitting TRBD2. The sample comprised CD4+ T cells from PBMCs. The DNA sequence follows: TGCGCCAGCAGCTTTAATAGCGGGAGCGGTTATGAGCAGTTCTTC. The encoded protein is CASSFNSGSGYEQFF.